One sample yielded the 4 T cell receptor beta chains listed below, sequenced in a study of CD8+ T cells in alopecia areata. Extracted RNA was reverse transcribed into cDNA, the sequencing template. The protocol was immunoSEQ multiplex PCR, while the TCRdb copy is restricted to in-frame clones and leaves out a portion. The sample holds some 170,000 clones, approximately 62% seen once. The source material was CD4+ T cells sorted from blood, sampled at week 0. The receptor set was obtained from a human donor with alopecia areata.

This clone was seen only a few times. The chain joins TRBV7-2 to TRBJ2-1, with D possibly being TRBD1 or TRBD2 (5 bases each). The CDR3 covers 12 residues. Germline CDR1 is SGHTA and CDR2 is FQGNSA. The V and J ends lost 5 bases and 13 bases respectively, with 15 bases between them. Here the CDR3 DNA reads TGTGCCAGCAGCCCCTATTGGGACCAACAGTTCTTC. Its translation is CASSPYWDQQFF.

This chain connects TRBV7-2 to TRBJ2-5; D gene uncertain. The CDR3 runs 13 residues. The V gene lost 2 bases and the J gene lost 3 bases, with 7 bases spanning the gap. Germline V gene sequence: CDR1 SGHTA, CDR2 FQGNSA. This CDR3 reads CASSLSPEETQYF. The CDR3 region has the DNA TGTGCCAGCAGCTTATCCCCAGAAGAGACCCAGTACTTC.

This clone turned up a few times. The chain uses TRBV30 and TRBJ1-5; possible D gene TRBD1, 6 bases. The germline gives CDR1 GTSNPN, CDR2 SVGIG (reference sequence). V gave up 3 bases and J gave up 0 bases, with 12 bases separating them. The CDR3 is 15 amino acids. CDR3 residues: CAWSADSHSNQPQHF. The CDR3 DNA follows: TGTGCCTGGAGCGCGGACAGCCATAGCAATCAGCCCCAGCATTTT.

The chain joins TRBV7-2 to TRBJ2-3, with 9 bases lining up with TRBD2. The germline V gene has CDR1 SGHTA and CDR2 FQGNSA. V was clipped by 3 bases and J by 4 bases; unmatched bases: 5. The CDR3 runs 15 residues. CDR3 coding DNA: TGTGCCAGCAGCTTGGGGCGGGGGGGCGCAGATACGCAGTATTTT. Protein product: CASSLGRGGADTQYF.